Included here is one T cell receptor (beta chain) sequence, with context. Its cognate antigen is unknown. TCRdb re-derived calls from the multiplex PCR reads in MiXCR, one entry per CDR3 protein. The sample lists roughly 49,000 distinct CDR3 sequences; roughly 39% were seen once. The data were taken from a study of breast tumors, draining lymph nodes, adjacent tissues. J gave up 6 bases and V 7 bases, and 10 bases lay outside the gene matches. This CDR3 region has 16 residues. Germline CDR1 and CDR2: SGDLS and YYNGEE. Study findings and constraints: Luminal-like breast cancer showed significantly greater tumor-nontumor repertoire similarity than basal-like breast cancer did. The lymph node origin of tumor T cells was framed as consistent with a hypothesis, not demonstrated. Tumor TCR diversity was below lymph nodes but above nontumor tissue. Data fit most tumor T cells coming from lymph node, expanding in tumor.

This chain connects TRBV9 to TRBJ1-6; 10 bases line up with TRBD1. Material for sequencing was breast tumor tissue. This TCR came from a female donor with breast cancer. Some clones in this sample may be carry-over from other donors' samples. CDR3 nucleotides: TGTGCCAGCCGAATTCCGGGACAGGGGCCTAATTCACCCCTCCACTTT. Residues: CASRIPGQGPNSPLHF.